Following are 22 T cell receptor beta chains from one sample sequenced in a study of shared clonotypes between healthy human individuals. Assay used: immunoSEQ multiplex PCR; TCRdb lists only in-frame clones, some missing. The data show about 2,100,000 clones, about 93% seen once. CD45RO-negative, CCR7-positively selected cells formed the naive CD8 fraction, excluding terminally differentiated effector memory CD45RA+ cells. Material for sequencing was naive CD8+ T cells from PBMCs. The receptors here all came from a man between 18 and 29 years old in good health. Some clones in this sample may be carry-over from other donors' samples.

Points on this clone: An end of the junction does not agree with germline; a read error may underlie this. Other DNA sequences in this sample translate to the same CDR3. The V call is TRBV27, the J call TRBJ2-2, with no clear D. Germline CDR1 is MNHEY and CDR2 is SMNVEV (reference sequence). The CDR3 has 14 amino acids. The CDR3 DNA sequence: TGTGCCAGCAGTCTATCCCCTTACACCGGGGAGCTGTTTTTT. It translates to CASSLSPYTGELFF.

This chain joins TRBV7-2 and TRBJ2-7, with 7 bases aligning to TRBD2. The CDR3 contains 17 residues. The V gene end was trimmed by 7 bases and the J gene end by 5 bases; junction bases not matched to a gene: 20. Germline V lookup: CDR1 SGHTA, CDR2 FQGNSA. Written as DNA, the CDR3 is TGTGCCAGCACCGCTTTGGAAGGTGCGGGGAGGGTTGACGAGCAGTACTTC. Residues: CASTALEGAGRVDEQYF.

V and J are TRBV6-5 and TRBJ2-3; D is unresolved. The CDR3 is made up of 14 amino acids. Trimming took off 2 bases at V and 3 bases at J, with 9 bases between the two ends. Germline V gene lookup returns CDR1 MNHEY and CDR2 SVGAGI. CDR3: CASSYGGKTDTQYF. As DNA, the CDR3 is TGTGCCAGCAGTTACGGCGGCAAAACAGATACGCAGTATTTT.

This rearrangement joins TRBV30 to TRBJ2-5; D may be TRBD1 or TRBD2 (5 bases each). Germline values: CDR1 GTSNPN, CDR2 SVGIG (reference sequence). Trimming removed 0 bases from V and 3 bases from J, with 17 bases in between. The CDR3 consists of 16 residues. CDR3 nucleotides: TGTGCCTGGAGTGTACTATCGGGGCCGTTGAAAGAGACCCAGTACTTC. Amino acids: CAWSVLSGPLKETQYF.

The genes are TRBV25-1 and TRBJ2-7; D may be TRBD2 (6 bases). Trimming pared 11 bases from V and 7 bases from J, leaving 9 bases between. Germline-derived CDR1 and CDR2 are MGHDK and SYGVNS. CDR3 length equals 9 residues. CDR3 DNA: TGTGCCGCCGCGGGGGAGCAGTACTTC. Residues: CAAAGEQYF.

This chain links TRBV27 with TRBJ2-2; the D is unclear. Trimming cost V 3 bases and J 4 bases, with 9 bases left between them. Germline-derived CDR1 and CDR2 are MNHEY and SMNVEV (reference sequence). The CDR3 is 14 amino acids. Written as DNA, the CDR3 is TGTGCCAGCAGTTTTGTGGGGATCACCGGGGAGCTGTTTTTT. It yields the protein CASSFVGITGELFF.

CDR3 loop: CASKEGRGEAFF. CDR3 nucleotides: TGTGCCAGTAAGGAGGGAAGGGGTGAAGCTTTCTTT. The J gene is TRBJ1-1, the V gene TRBV19; tentatively, D is TRBD1 (5 bases). V was shortened by 7 bases and J by 7 bases, with 13 bases between the two germline ends. The CDR3 length is 12 residues. Looked up from germline, CDR1 is LNHDA and CDR2 is SQIVND (reference sequence).

The rearrangement joins TRBV6-1 to TRBJ2-7; D is ambiguous. Germline V gives CDR1 MNHNS, CDR2 SASEGT. The CDR3 has 15 residues. Trimming shortened V by 6 bases and J by 5 bases, and 20 bases separated the two germline ends. CDR3 residues: CASRGLGVLGHEQYF. CDR3 sequence (DNA): TGTGCCAGCAGGGGCCTTGGGGTGCTTGGGCACGAGCAGTACTTC.

The chain combines TRBV12-5 with TRBJ1-1; tentative D call: TRBD1 (5 bases). This CDR3 comprises 17 residues. Between the trimmed V and J ends, which lost 1 base and 0 bases, there was a span of 15 bases. Looked up from germline, CDR1 is LGHNT and CDR2 is FRNRAP. CDR3 loop: CASGLARPSGLNTEAFF. CDR3 nucleotide sequence: TGTGCTAGTGGTTTGGCCCGCCCTTCAGGGTTGAACACTGAAGCTTTCTTT.

The V call is TRBV19, the J call TRBJ1-2; 7 positions agree with TRBD1. This CDR3 region has 16 residues. Germline-derived CDR1 and CDR2 are LNHDA and SQIVND (reference sequence). J gave up 5 bases and V 0 bases, and 9 bases lay outside the gene matches. The CDR3, as DNA: TGTGCCAGTAGTATAGATCTGGAACCGGACAGGTATGGCTACACCTTC. Protein product: CASSIDLEPDRYGYTF.

The rearrangement links TRBV27 to TRBJ1-2; D unresolved. V lost 0 bases and J lost 4, with 6 bases in between. From germline, CDR1 is MNHEY and CDR2 SMNVEV (reference sequence). The CDR3 contains 13 residues. The CDR3 region has the DNA TGTGCCAGCAGTTTATCGAATCTCTATGGCTACACCTTC. This gives the protein CASSLSNLYGYTF.

This clone appeared once. This chain connects TRBV7-9 to TRBJ1-6, with 7 positions matching TRBD1. In germline, CDR1 is SEHNR, CDR2 FQNEAQ (reference sequence). The V and J ends lost 6 bases and 13 bases, in that order; junction bases with no gene match: 6. The CDR3 spans 12 residues. CDR3 residues: CASSLQGGPLHF. The CDR3 coding sequence is TGTGCCAGCAGTCTTCAGGGGGGGCCCCTCCACTTT. Based on the CDR3 plus reference TRBV7-9 and TRBJ1-6, the full variable domain is DTGVSQNPRHKITKRGQNVTFRCDPISEHNRLYWYRQTLGQGPEFLTYFQNEAQLEKSRLLSDRFSAERPKGSFSTLEIQRTEQGDSAMYLCASSLQGGPLHFGNGTRLTVT.

Note on this clone: Different DNA sequences within this sample yield the same CDR3. The rearrangement uses TRBV9 and TRBJ2-7; 8 bases are shared with TRBD2. From germline, CDR1 is SGDLS and CDR2 YYNGEE. This CDR3 comprises 13 residues. V shed 3 bases, J shed 3 bases, and the junction held 2 bases outside the gene matches. In DNA, the CDR3 is TGTGCCAGCAGCGGGGCGGGAGGCTACGAGCAGTACTTC. It specifies CASSGAGGYEQYF.

V and J are TRBV7-2 and TRBJ2-1; 8 bases align to TRBD1. V lost 2 bases, J lost 9 bases, and 6 bases stayed unmatched. CDR3 length: 14 amino acids. CDR1 and CDR2 (germline): SGHTA, FQGNSA. CDR3 nucleotides: TGTGCCAGCAGCTTAACCCAGGGGGCGAGTGAGCAGTTCTTC. Its translation is CASSLTQGASEQFF.

The J gene is TRBJ2-1, the V gene TRBV4-1; TRBD1 or TRBD2 may be the D gene (6 bases each). This CDR3 has 13 residues. Germline V CDR1 and CDR2: MGHRA, YSYEKL. The V and J ends lost 1 base and 10 bases respectively, with 11 bases between them. CDR3: CASSQVGGQEQFF. CDR3 bases: TGCGCCAGCAGCCAAGTGGGGGGCCAAGAGCAGTTCTTC.

The sample holds one count of this clone. This chain uses TRBV6-1 with TRBJ2-3; the D gene is possibly TRBD1 (6 bases). There are 20 residues in the CDR3. The V gene lost 0 bases and the J gene lost 5 bases, with 27 bases spanning the gap. Germline V CDR1 and CDR2: MNHNS, SASEGT. The CDR3 protein is CASSEAGTQPRSPPRDTQYF. The CDR3 DNA follows: TGTGCCAGCAGTGAAGCGGGGACACAGCCTCGGAGCCCCCCACGAGATACGCAGTATTTT.

The chain couples TRBV11-2 to TRBJ2-7; unclear D gene. V was shortened by 0 bases and J by 6 bases, with 6 bases between the two germline ends. This CDR3 is 12 amino acids long. Germline values: CDR1 SGHAT, CDR2 FQNNGV. The CDR3 sequence is CASSLEDAEQYF. CDR3 nucleotides: TGTGCCAGCAGCTTAGAAGACGCCGAGCAGTACTTC.

This clone was seen only once. V gene TRBV7-9 combines with J gene TRBJ1-1; 8 bases agree with TRBD1. This CDR3 comprises 19 residues. V was clipped by 1 base and J by 1 base; unmatched bases: 14. The germline V gene has CDR1 SEHNR and CDR2 FQNEAQ (reference sequence). The CDR3, as DNA: TGTGCCAGCAGCTTAGGGGCAGGACAGGGTAATATGTGGAACACTGAAGCTTTCTTT. Translated, it gives CASSLGAGQGNMWNTEAFF.

The rearrangement joins TRBV4-1 to TRBJ2-1; the D gene is possibly TRBD2 (6 bases). V was shortened by 3 bases and J by 2 bases, with 14 bases between the two germline ends. The CDR3 runs to 16 residues. CDR1 MGHRA and CDR2 YSYEKL come from the germline V gene. CDR3 nucleotide sequence: TGCGCCAGCAGCCACGGCGGGGACCCCCCCTACAATGAGCAGTTCTTC. This sequence encodes CASSHGGDPPYNEQFF.

In regard to this clone: Other DNA sequences in this sample translate to the same CDR3. This chain joins TRBV7-9 and TRBJ2-7; D gene ambiguous. CDR1 and CDR2 (germline): SEHNR, FQNEAQ (reference sequence). This CDR3 is built from 13 residues. Deletions cut 3 bases from V and 0 bases from J, with 6 bases between. CDR3 amino acids: CASSFTSSYEQYF. In DNA, the CDR3 is TGTGCCAGCAGCTTTACGAGCTCCTACGAGCAGTACTTC.

This clone was counted once. The V call is TRBV9, the J call TRBJ2-2; D gene uncertain. The CDR3 has 15 amino acids. V dropped 0 bases and J dropped 4 bases, with 10 bases sitting between them. The V gene's germline CDR1 is SGDLS and CDR2 YYNGEE. The CDR3 DNA is TGTGCCAGCAGCGTAGCTACTGCGAGCACCGGGGAGCTGTTTTTT. It codes for CASSVATASTGELFF.

This clone was observed a single time. The genes are TRBV4-1 and TRBJ2-1, with D possibly matching TRBD1 (6 bases). This CDR3 comprises 18 residues. V lost 1 base and J lost 3, with 19 bases in between. Germline CDR1 and CDR2: MGHRA and YSYEKL. In DNA form, the CDR3 reads TGCGCCAGCAGCCAAGCCCCCGTAGGGGCAGGGGTCTACAATGAGCAGTTCTTC. This sequence encodes CASSQAPVGAGVYNEQFF.